Below, one T cell receptor (beta chain) is given with its context. Its specificity is not known. V was cut by 1 base and J by 5 bases, with 14 bases left in between. CDR3 length: 15 residues. CDR1 and CDR2 (germline): LGHDT, YNNKEL (reference sequence). The data stem from a study of T cell responses to AZD1222 COVID-19 vaccine. Study at large: Second-dose intervals near 4 or 12 weeks were combined. Whole-study findings and limits: Once two AZD1222 doses were given, Spike-specific TCR breadth and depth went up. Samples come after the peak T cell response, not at day 14. A mostly white British donor set with more females was recruited, and clonal diversity was possibly underestimated.

TCRdb's table, derived via immunoSEQ multiplex PCR, lists solely in-frame clones and lacks some. The table has approximately 100,000 clones, 90% seen once; the top ten hold 1% to 1.5%. The receptor's source is an adult in good health. Specimen: peripheral blood, collected on day 0 of AZD1222 vaccination. The chain employs TRBV3-1 (or the pseudogene TRBV3-2) and TRBJ1-2, with TRBD1 as a possible D gene (6 bases). CDR3 sequence (DNA): TGTGCCAGCAGCCAAGGTCAGGGGAGGAATTATGGCTACACCTTC. It yields the protein CASSQGQGRNYGYTF.